This TCR beta chain was found in a study of blood T cell repertoires in COVID-19. Study at large: Both acute and convalescent COVID-19 samples were obtained from the United States, Italy and Spain. PBMCs, B-cell-depleted T cells, or T cells were the source of the cDNA or gDNA that made up the material.

Original processing notes: It was from reference gene primer amplification that nucleated cell counts were estimated. Profiling relied on immunoSEQ multiplex PCR, and the TCRdb table lists in-frame clones only, not all of them. V, J and clone size were drawn from that table, and D and trimming were deduced from the DNA. Of about 130,000 clones listed, 85% are singletons. The trim removed 2 bases at V and 7 bases at J, leaving 4 bases unmatched. The CDR3 extends over 15 amino acids. Looked up from germline, CDR1 is SGHNT and CDR2 is YYREEE (reference sequence). This chain joins TRBV5-4 and TRBJ2-2; 11 nucleotides match TRBD2. The TCR comes from a man older than 75 with active or convalescent COVID-19. The sequenced sample was peripheral blood. The CDR3 loop reads CASSLTSGRGGELFF. In DNA form, the CDR3 reads TGTGCCAGCAGCTTAACTAGCGGGAGAGGCGGGGAGCTGTTTTTT.